What follows are 7 T cell receptor beta chains derived from one specimen sequenced in a study of blood T cell repertoires in COVID-19. Clones were sequenced by immunoSEQ multiplex PCR, and TCRdb holds only the in-frame ones, with some missing. The sample has some 380,000 clones; 90% are singletons. Sample: peripheral blood. Receptors originate from a man aged 18 to 35 with active or convalescent COVID-19.

CDR3 nucleotide sequence: TGTGCAAGTCGTTTTCCCCGGGACACTGAAGCTTTCTTT. As protein: CASRFPRDTEAFF. The rearrangement uses TRBV12-2 and TRBJ1-1. TRBV12-2 is flagged as a pseudogene. The CDR3 runs to 13 residues.

This rearrangement joins TRBV2 to TRBJ1-5; TRBD1 matches 8 bases. Germline V CDR1 and CDR2: SNHLY, FYNNEI. The length of the CDR3 is 16 residues. Trimming took 2 bases from V and 6 from J; bases not matched to a gene: 9. The CDR3 is CASSELGQGAGQPQHF. CDR3 DNA sequence: TGTGCCAGCAGTGAATTAGGGCAGGGGGCGGGTCAGCCCCAGCATTTT. Combining the CDR3 with reference TRBV2 and TRBJ1-5 gives the whole variable domain EPEVTQTPSHQVTQMGQEVILRCVPISNHLYFYWYRQILGQKVEFLVSFYNNEISEKSEIFDDQFSVERPDGSNFTLKIRSTKLEDSAMYFCASSELGQGAGQPQHFGDGTRLSIL.

The V and J genes are TRBV9 and TRBJ2-7; 8 nucleotides align to TRBD1. Germline trimming cut 5 bases from V and 2 bases from J; bases unmatched to any gene: 6. Germline loops: CDR1 SGDLS, CDR2 YYNGEE. This CDR3 region has 14 residues. CDR3 sequence: CASSKDRGTYEQYF. Written as DNA, the CDR3 is TGTGCCAGCAGTAAAGACAGGGGCACCTACGAGCAGTACTTC. The entire variable domain, with the rest obtained from reference TRBV9 and TRBJ2-7, is as follows: DSGVTQTPKHLITATGQRVTLRCSPRSGDLSVYWYQQSLDQGLQFLIQYYNGEERAKGNILERFSAQQFPDLHSELNLSSLELGDSALYFCASSKDRGTYEQYFGPGTRLTVT.

The chain recombines TRBV7-2 with TRBJ1-1, with a possible D match to TRBD1 (6 bases). V lost 3 bases and J 5 bases, leaving 10 bases between the germline ends. There are 13 residues in the CDR3. Germline CDR1 SGHTA, CDR2 FQGNSA. The CDR3 DNA reads as TGTGCCAGCAGCTTGGGGGCTCGTACTGAAGCTTTCTTT. It encodes CASSLGARTEAFF.

The V and J genes are TRBV28 and TRBJ2-1; the D gene is possibly TRBD2 (5 bases). The CDR3 is 16 amino acids. Germline-derived CDR1 and CDR2 are MDHEN and SYDVKM. V lost 5 bases to trimming and J lost 2 bases, with 16 bases between them. In DNA, the CDR3 is TGTGCCAGCAGTCTCGTAGAGGGAGTAGCCTACAATGAGCAGTTCTTC. Its protein is CASSLVEGVAYNEQFF.

The V and J genes are TRBV29-1 and TRBJ2-1; D possibly corresponds to TRBD1 (6 bases). Germline-derived CDR1 and CDR2 are SQVTM and ANQGSEA. The CDR3 runs 14 residues. The V end was cut by 5 bases, the J end by 0 bases, with 11 bases between. Here the CDR3 DNA reads TGCAGCGTTCCCCAGGGGAACTCCTACAATGAGCAGTTCTTC. It is translated as CSVPQGNSYNEQFF.

The chain is built from TRBV18 and TRBJ1-2; 8 positions agree with TRBD1. This CDR3 region has 15 residues. The ends lost 0 bases at V and 5 bases at J; junction bases unmatched: 5. Germline CDR1 and CDR2: KGHSH and LQKENI. CDR3 sequence (DNA): TGTGCCAGCTCACCACCCGGGACAGGTTATTATGGCTACACCTTC. This encodes CASSPPGTGYYGYTF.